The 3 T cell receptor beta chains below come from one sample, sequenced in a study of T cell responses to AZD1222 COVID-19 vaccine. The table came from immunoSEQ multiplex PCR; TCRdb's copy has only in-frame clones and leaves some out. Of 180,000 or so clones listed, 92% are singletons. The sequenced sample was peripheral blood, obtained 28 days after the second AZD1222 dose. These receptors originate from an adult who received the AZD1222 COVID-19 vaccine.

The chain joins TRBV2 to TRBJ1-4, with D unclear. V was shortened by 0 bases and J by 9 bases, with 8 bases between the two germline ends. The CDR3 totals 13 residues. Germline values: CDR1 SNHLY, CDR2 FYNNEI. The DNA of the CDR3 is TGTGCCAGCAGTGAAGCGCGGGCTCAAAAACTGTTTTTT. It codes for CASSEARAQKLFF.

V is TRBV5-1 and J is TRBJ2-5; 13 bases are shared with TRBD2. The V gene's germline CDR1 is SGHRS and CDR2 YFSETQ. Unmatched junction bases numbered 12, after V lost 6 bases and J lost 1 base. The CDR3 has 18 residues. The CDR3 DNA reads TGCGCCAGCACGCTAGAACCGGGACTAGCGGGAATCCAAGAGACCCAGTACTTC. Amino acid sequence: CASTLEPGLAGIQETQYF. Using reference TRBV5-1 and TRBJ2-5 for the parts outside the CDR3, the full variable domain is KAGVTQTPRYLIKTRGQQVTLSCSPISGHRSVSWYQQTPGQGLQFLFEYFSETQRNKGNFPGRFSGRQFSNSRSEMNVSTLELGDSALYLCASTLEPGLAGIQETQYFGPGTRLLVL.

This clone was observed a handful of times. This chain links TRBV5-4 with TRBJ2-7; 9 bases align to TRBD2. The CDR3 contains 17 residues. CDR1 and CDR2 from the germline V gene are SGHNT and YYREEE (reference sequence). V lost 3 bases to trimming and J lost 2 bases; unmatched junction nucleotides: 12. The CDR3 loop is CASSSPRGSGGPYEQYF. CDR3 DNA sequence: TGTGCCAGCAGCTCACCTCGGGGTAGCGGGGGACCCTACGAGCAGTACTTC.